These 15 T cell receptor beta chains were sequenced from one sample in a study of blood T cells in healthy people across ages. Sample-barcoded 5' priming and a J-beta primer mix drove a second PCR of roughly 6 to 12 cycles. From the 5' RACE reads, TCRdb called clonotypes with MiXCR, one entry per CDR3 protein. Of fewer than 750,000 distinct CDR3 sequences listed, around 48% are singletons. The sequenced sample consisted of blood. The receptor set was obtained from a man older than 75 in good health.

J is TRBJ1-6 and V is TRBV4-1, with D unclear. The CDR3 runs 17 residues. Trimming removed 0 bases from V and 8 bases from J, with 17 bases in between. Germline assignment: CDR1 MGHRA and CDR2 YSYEKL. The CDR3 protein is CASSQDPVSPFYSPLHF. In DNA, the CDR3 is TGCGCCAGCAGCCAAGATCCAGTCTCACCCTTTTATTCACCCCTCCACTTT.

The chain is built from TRBV20-1 and TRBJ2-3; D may be TRBD2 (5 bases). Trimming removed 0 bases at V and 8 bases at J, with 12 bases between. The CDR3 runs 13 residues. Germline CDR1 is DFQATT and CDR2 is SNEGSKA (reference sequence). The CDR3 reads CSARDLEAGTQYF. The CDR3 DNA reads TGCAGTGCTAGAGACCTGGAGGCAGGTACGCAGTATTTT.

This clonotype was seen repeatedly, ten times or more. V usage is TRBV6-6 and J usage is TRBJ2-5, with D possibly matching TRBD2 (6 bases). The V gene's germline CDR1 is MNHNY and CDR2 SVGAGI (reference sequence). V dropped 7 bases and J dropped 2 bases, with 8 bases sitting between them. The CDR3 has 12 amino acids. The CDR3 nucleotides read TGTGCCAGCACGGAGGGACAAGAGACCCAGTACTTC. Translation: CASTEGQETQYF.

Only one count was recorded for this clonotype. The rearrangement links TRBV7-2 to TRBJ2-3; D is uncertain. V dropped 2 bases and J dropped 2 bases, with 8 bases sitting between them. The CDR3 is made up of 14 amino acids. Germline-derived CDR1 and CDR2 are SGHTA and FQGNSA. The CDR3 region is CASSLFRNTDTQYF. CDR3 sequence (DNA): TGTGCCAGCAGCTTATTCCGGAACACAGATACGCAGTATTTT. Full variable domain (outside the CDR3, taken from reference TRBV7-2 and TRBJ2-3): GAGVSQSPSNKVTEKGKDVELRCDPISGHTALYWYRQSLGQGLEFLIYFQGNSAPDKSGLPSDRFSAERTGGSVSTLTIQRTQQEDSAVYLCASSLFRNTDTQYFGPGTRLTVL.

The chain links TRBV3-1 to TRBJ2-5, with D uncertain. This CDR3 is 15 amino acids long. The V gene lost 0 bases and the J gene lost 2 bases, with 10 bases spanning the gap. Germline V gene lookup returns CDR1 LGHDT and CDR2 YNNKEL (reference sequence). CDR3 region: CASSQDGYYQETQYF. The CDR3 DNA follows: TGTGCCAGCAGCCAAGACGGCTACTATCAAGAGACCCAGTACTTC.

This clonotype was detected only a few times. V gene TRBV5-6 combines with J gene TRBJ2-3; TRBD1 aligns across 7 bases. CDR3 length: 12 amino acids. Germline-derived CDR1 and CDR2 are SGHDT and YYEEEE. V dropped 4 bases and J dropped 14; count of bases not matched to a gene: 10. The CDR3 coding sequence is TGTGCCAGCAGCAAACAGGGGCCCTGGCGGTATTTT. This codes for CASSKQGPWRYF.

The table lists this clonotype with a few counts. The V and J genes are TRBV7-9 and TRBJ2-7; TRBD1 matches at 9 bases. The J call may be incorrect, as the DNA end agrees better with TRBJ2-5. CDR1 and CDR2 (germline): SEHNR, FQNEAQ (reference sequence). CDR3 length: 15 residues. For the CDR3, the DNA is TGTGCCACCACGAAGAACACAGGGGGCATGGAGACCCAGTACTTC. Protein product: CATTKNTGGMETQYF.

The V and J genes are TRBV29-1 and TRBJ1-4; possibly TRBD1 for D (5 bases). The CDR3 sequence is 14 residues long. The V gene's germline CDR1 is SQVTM and CDR2 ANQGSEA. Trimming shortened V by 5 bases and J by 0 bases, and 10 bases separated the two germline ends. CDR3 in DNA: TGCAGCGTTTGGGACGGGCCAACTAATGAAAAACTGTTTTTT. Protein: CSVWDGPTNEKLFF. The full variable domain, completed using reference TRBV29-1 and TRBJ1-4, is SAVISQKPSRDICQRGTSLTIQCQVDSQVTMMFWYRQQPGQSLTLIATANQGSEATYESGFVIDKFPISRPNLTFSTLTVSNMSPEDSSIYLCSVWDGPTNEKLFFGSGTQLSVL.

This clonotype was counted once. This chain links TRBV11-2 with TRBJ1-1; no definite D call. V was pared by 5 bases and J by 3 bases, with 13 bases between. This CDR3 has 14 residues. Germline V gene data show CDR1 as SGHAT and CDR2 as FQNNGV. The chain's CDR3 is CASSPLELHTEAFF. As DNA, the CDR3 is TGTGCCAGCAGCCCTTTGGAGTTACACACTGAAGCTTTCTTT.

This clonotype was seen only a few times. This chain uses TRBV11-2 with TRBJ2-3; 10 nucleotides match TRBD1. CDR3 length: 16 amino acids. V lost 1 base and J lost 2; bases outside the gene matches: 3. The germline gives CDR1 SGHAT, CDR2 FQNNGV. DNA of the CDR3: TGTGCCAGCAGCTTAGCTGGACAGGGGGTCACAGATACGCAGTATTTT. The encoded protein is CASSLAGQGVTDTQYF.

The gene calls are TRBV6-5 and TRBJ2-7; the D gene is possibly TRBD1 (5 bases). This CDR3 contains 13 residues. The germline CDR1 and CDR2 sequences are MNHEY and SVGAGI. With 2 bases removed from V and 12 bases from J, the gap between germline ends came to 17 bases. The CDR3 nucleotides are TGTGCCAGCAGTTACCGTGACAGCTCCAAGCGGTACTTC. Its protein is CASSYRDSSKRYF.

A few counts support this clonotype. The chain employs TRBV20-1 and TRBJ1-1, with TRBD1 identical over 9 bases. V lost 7 bases, J lost 4 bases, and 10 bases stayed unmatched. This CDR3 spans 14 amino acids. Germline assignment: CDR1 DFQATT and CDR2 SNEGSKA (reference sequence). Written as DNA, the CDR3 is TGCAGTGGGAGGGACAGGGCTTTAGGCACTGAAGCTTTCTTT. Its protein product is CSGRDRALGTEAFF.

The chain couples TRBV6-2 or TRBV6-3 to TRBJ2-3; 7 positions match TRBD1. The CDR3 is made up of 14 amino acids. Germline V gives CDR1 MNHEY, CDR2 SVGEGT. V was pared by 6 bases and J by 2 bases, with 5 bases of the junction left unmatched. Written as DNA, the CDR3 is TGTGCCAGCAGCCAGGGGGTCACCACAGATACGCAGTATTTT. It codes for CASSQGVTTDTQYF.

This clonotype was detected only a few times. This sequence joins TRBV27 and TRBJ1-2, with a weak D call TRBD1 (6 bases). The CDR3 has 14 amino acids. The ends were cut back, 0 bases at V and 4 bases at J, with 9 bases in the middle. Germline CDR1 reads MNHEY; CDR2 reads SMNVEV (reference sequence). The CDR3 spells CASSLSGAFYGYTF. CDR3 bases: TGTGCCAGCAGTTTATCGGGGGCTTTCTATGGCTACACCTTC.

In this sample, this clonotype turned up a few times. This chain joins TRBV6-6 and TRBJ1-1; D gene unclear. Germline loops: CDR1 MNHNY, CDR2 SVGAGI (reference sequence). V dropped 5 bases and J dropped 6 bases, with 13 bases sitting between them. This CDR3 has 13 residues. The CDR3 region is CASSDSTPPEAFF. CDR3 DNA: TGTGCCAGCAGTGATAGTACACCCCCTGAAGCTTTCTTT.